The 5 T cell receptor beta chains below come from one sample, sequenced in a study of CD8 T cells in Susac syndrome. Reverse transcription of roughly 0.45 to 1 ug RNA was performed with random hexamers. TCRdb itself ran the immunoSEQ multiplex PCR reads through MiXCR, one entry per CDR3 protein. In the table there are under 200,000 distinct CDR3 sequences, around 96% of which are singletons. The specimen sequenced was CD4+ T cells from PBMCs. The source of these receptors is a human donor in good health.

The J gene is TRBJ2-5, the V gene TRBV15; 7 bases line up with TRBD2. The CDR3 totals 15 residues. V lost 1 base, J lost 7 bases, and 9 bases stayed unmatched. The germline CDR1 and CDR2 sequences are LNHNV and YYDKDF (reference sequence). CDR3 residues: CATSRVSGTKGTQYF. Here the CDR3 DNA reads TGTGCCACCAGCAGAGTTTCCGGGACTAAGGGGACCCAGTACTTC.

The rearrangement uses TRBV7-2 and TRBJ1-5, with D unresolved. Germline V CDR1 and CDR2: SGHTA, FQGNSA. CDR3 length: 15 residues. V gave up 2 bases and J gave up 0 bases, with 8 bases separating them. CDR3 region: CASSLRPDSNQPQHF. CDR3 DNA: TGTGCCAGCAGCTTACGTCCGGATAGCAATCAGCCCCAGCATTTT.

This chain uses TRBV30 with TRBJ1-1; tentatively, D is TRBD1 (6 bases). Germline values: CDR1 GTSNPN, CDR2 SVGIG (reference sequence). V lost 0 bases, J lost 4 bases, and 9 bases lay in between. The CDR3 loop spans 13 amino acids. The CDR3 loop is CAWSVQGTTEAFF. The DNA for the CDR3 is TGTGCCTGGAGTGTGCAGGGGACCACTGAAGCTTTCTTT.

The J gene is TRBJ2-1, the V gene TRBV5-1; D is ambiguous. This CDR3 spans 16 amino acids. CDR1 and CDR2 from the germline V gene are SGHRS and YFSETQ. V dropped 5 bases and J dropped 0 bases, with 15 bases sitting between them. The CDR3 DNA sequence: TGCGCCAGCAGTAGAGAACAAAGTAGCTCCTACAATGAGCAGTTCTTC. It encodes CASSREQSSSYNEQFF.

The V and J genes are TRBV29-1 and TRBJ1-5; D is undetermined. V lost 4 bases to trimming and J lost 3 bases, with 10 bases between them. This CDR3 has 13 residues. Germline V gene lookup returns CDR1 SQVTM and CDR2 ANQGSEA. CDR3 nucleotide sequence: TGCAGCGTTGTATGGGCACCCAATCAGCCCCAGCATTTT. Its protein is CSVVWAPNQPQHF.